This T cell receptor (beta chain) came from a study of beta chain features in type 1 diabetes. General observations from the study: All four CD4+ subsets from Type 1 diabetes patients carried moderately but significantly shorter TCRB CDR3s. The naive, central memory and Treg TCRB repertoires of patients appeared to be more similar to one another than those of healthy donors.

cDNA synthesis used the whole RNA isolate, giving expressed TCRB sequences. The repertoire was sequenced with immunoSEQ multiplex PCR; TCRdb's copy has only in-frame clones and lacks some. The sample shows about 710,000 clones, over 13% of them seen only once. Regarding this clone: The antigen remains undetermined.

In total, each donor contributed a single heparinised blood draw that averaged approximately 0.12 L. Purity exceeding 98% was reached by all sorted populations. Germline V gene sequence: CDR1 SGHRS, CDR2 YFSETQ. Between the trimmed V and J ends, which lost 3 bases and 7 bases, there was a span of 14 bases. This CDR3 is 14 amino acids long. The sample taken for sequencing was naive CD4+ T cells from blood. The chain combines TRBV5-1 with TRBJ2-1; a possible D gene is TRBD2 (5 bases). The sequence was obtained from a man younger than 35 with type 1 diabetes. CDR3 amino acids: CASSWTHDPNEQFF. Written as DNA, the CDR3 is TGCGCCAGCAGCTGGACTCATGACCCGAATGAGCAGTTCTTC.